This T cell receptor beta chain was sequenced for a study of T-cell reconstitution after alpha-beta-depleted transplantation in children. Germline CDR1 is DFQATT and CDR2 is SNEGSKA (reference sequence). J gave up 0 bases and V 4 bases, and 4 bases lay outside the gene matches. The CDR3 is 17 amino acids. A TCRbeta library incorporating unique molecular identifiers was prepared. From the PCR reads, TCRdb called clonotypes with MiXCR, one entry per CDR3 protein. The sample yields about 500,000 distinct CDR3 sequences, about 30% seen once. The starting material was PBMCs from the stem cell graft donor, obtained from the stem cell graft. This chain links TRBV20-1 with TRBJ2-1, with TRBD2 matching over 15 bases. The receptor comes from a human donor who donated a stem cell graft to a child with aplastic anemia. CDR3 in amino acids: CSANGLAGGHSYNEQFF. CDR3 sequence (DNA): TGCAGTGCTAATGGACTAGCGGGAGGGCACTCCTACAATGAGCAGTTCTTC.